This T cell receptor beta chain was identified in a study of T cell repertoires in cytomegalovirus infection. As for the study in general: It can be stated that public TCR beta signatures indicated CMV infection as well as a matching HLA type.

This clonotype was seen many times. TCRdb recomputed calls from the reads with MiXCR, one row per CDR3 protein. This table has 510,000 or so distinct CDR3 sequences, more than 20% appearing once. Germline assignment: CDR1 SGHTA and CDR2 FQGNSA. The CDR3 length is 14 residues. V dropped 11 bases and J dropped 6 bases, with 23 bases sitting between them. The clonotype originates from a human donor in good health (CMV status not recorded). Some clones in this sample may be carry-over from other donors' samples. The material sequenced was PBMCs. V is TRBV7-2 and J is TRBJ2-7, with D unresolved. The CDR3, as DNA: TGTGCCTCCAGCGTGTATCTGGGCCTAGGCGAGCAGTACTTC. Protein sequence: CASSVYLGLGEQYF.